This is a list of T cell receptor beta chains from one sample in a study of cytomegalovirus exposure and HLA in healthy donors. The repertoire was sequenced with immunoSEQ multiplex PCR; TCRdb's copy has only in-frame clones and lacks some. The profile shows under 85,000 clones, approximately 93% of them singletons. The specimen sequenced was PBMCs. These receptors were obtained from a woman between 18 and 29 years old in good health and CMV-seropositive. Each CDR3 is given with its conserved first and last residue. A D gene is named only where the DNA matches it firmly. Rows give clone size only sometimes, using once, few, many, or a class for an expanded clone.

j_call clone_size v_call d_call cdr3_nt cdr3_aa
TRBJ2-7 once TRBV21-1 . TGTGCCAGCAGCAAATCTGGGCGGGAGATCGTCGGCGAGCAGTACTTC CASSKSGREIVGEQYF
TRBJ2-5 . TRBV9 . TGTGCCAGCAGTCACCTGGGTACAGTACAAGAGACCCAGTACTTC CASSHLGTVQETQYF
TRBJ2-1 . TRBV29-1 TRBD1 TGCAGCGTTGGACAGGGGGCAGTCGATGAGCAGTTCTTC CSVGQGAVDEQFF
TRBJ1-5 once TRBV4-2 TRBD1 TGTGCCAGCAGTAAAACGACAGGGATAGAGCAGCCCCAGCATTTT CASSKTTGIEQPQHF
TRBJ1-4 . TRBV9 . TGTGCCAGCAGCGCCCCTGGGCAGGGGACTAATGAAAAACTGTTTTTT CASSAPGQGTNEKLFF
TRBJ2-7 . TRBV11-1 TRBD1 TGTGCCAGCAGCCTCACGGACAGGGACTACGAGCAGTACTTC CASSLTDRDYEQYF
TRBJ2-1 . TRBV7-7 TRBD2 TGTGCCAGCAGCTTCAGTCTAGCGGGAGTCGATGAGCAGTTCTTC CASSFSLAGVDEQFF
TRBJ1-5 . TRBV19 . TGTGCCAGTAGTACGGGACACGGCAATCAGCCCCAGCATTTT CASSTGHGNQPQHF
TRBJ1-5 . TRBV6-1 TRBD1 TGTGCCAGCATTAGTCAGACAGGGGGCAATCAGCCCCAGCATTTT CASISQTGGNQPQHF
TRBJ2-1 . TRBV4-1 . TGCGCCAGCAGCCAAGATCCTGCAGGGATTATCAATGAGCAGTTCTTC CASSQDPAGIINEQFF
TRBJ2-5 once TRBV7-7 TRBD1 TGTGCCAGCAGCGCCCTAGTAGGGGACAGGCGATGGACCCAGTACTTC CASSALVGDRRWTQYF
TRBJ1-2 . TRBV2 . TGTGCCAGCTCCGCCGACGGCCGCCGAGGCGGCTACACCTTC CASSADGRRGGYTF
TRBJ2-7 . TRBV19 TRBD1 TGTGCCAGTACCTCTTCCATTCGGGACAGGCCACACGAGCAGTACTTC CASTSSIRDRPHEQYF
TRBJ1-4 . TRBV2 TRBD1 TGTGCCAGCAGTGGGGACAGGGCTAATGAAAAACTGTTTTTT CASSGDRANEKLFF
TRBJ1-1 . TRBV7-3 . TGTGCCAGCAGCCCTCACATGAACACTGAAGCTTTCTTT CASSPHMNTEAFF
TRBJ2-5 . TRBV5-1 TRBD2 TGCGCCAGCAGCTTGGGACTAGCGGAACAAGAGACCCAGTACTTC CASSLGLAEQETQYF
TRBJ1-5 . TRBV18 . TGTGCCAGCTCACCTTGGGGCCAGATAGGCAATCAGCCCCAGCATTTT CASSPWGQIGNQPQHF
TRBJ1-6 . TRBV5-6 TRBD1 TGTGCCAGCAGCTTCCAGGACAGGGGAAATTCACCCCTCCACTTT CASSFQDRGNSPLHF
TRBJ1-2 . TRBV28 TRBD1 TGTGCCAGCAGTTTAGCCAGGGGGCTTGGCTACACCTTC CASSLARGLGYTF
TRBJ2-1 . TRBV19 . TGTGCCAGTAACCCTGGGACCTTCAGGGGCAATGAGCAGTTCTTC CASNPGTFRGNEQFF